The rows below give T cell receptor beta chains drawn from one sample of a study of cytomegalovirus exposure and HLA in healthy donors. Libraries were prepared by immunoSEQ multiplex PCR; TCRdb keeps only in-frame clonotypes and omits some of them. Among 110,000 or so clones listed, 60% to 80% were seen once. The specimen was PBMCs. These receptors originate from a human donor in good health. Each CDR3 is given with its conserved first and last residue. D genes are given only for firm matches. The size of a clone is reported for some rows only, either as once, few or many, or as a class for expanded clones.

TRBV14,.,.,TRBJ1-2,CASSPWGSLYGYTF,TGTGCCAGCAGCCCCTGGGGCAGCTTATATGGCTACACCTTC
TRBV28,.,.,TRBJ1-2,CASSQDSSYGYTF,TGTGCCAGCAGTCAGGACAGCTCCTATGGCTACACCTTC
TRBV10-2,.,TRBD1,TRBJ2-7,CASSSGGIPRGEQYF,TGCGCCAGCTCGTCAGGGGGCATACCCCGTGGCGAGCAGTACTTC
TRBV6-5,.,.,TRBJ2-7,CASSFGRNYEQYF,TGTGCCAGCAGTTTCGGCAGGAACTACGAGCAGTACTTC
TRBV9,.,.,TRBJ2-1,CASSSRSSYNEQFF,TGTGCCAGCAGTTCAAGGAGCTCCTACAATGAGCAGTTCTTC
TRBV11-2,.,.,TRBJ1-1,CASMEARWMNTEAFF,TGTGCCAGCATGGAGGCACGTTGGATGAACACTGAAGCTTTCTTT
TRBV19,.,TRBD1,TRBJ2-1,CASSGTVYNEQFF,TGTGCCAGTAGTGGGACAGTATACAATGAGCAGTTCTTC
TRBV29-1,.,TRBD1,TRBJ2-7,CSVTGTGYEQYF,TGCAGCGTTACCGGGACAGGCTACGAGCAGTACTTC
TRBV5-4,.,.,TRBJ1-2,CASSLVRGSMRGYTF,TGTGCCAGCAGCTTGGTCCGGGGTTCTATGCGGGGCTACACCTTC
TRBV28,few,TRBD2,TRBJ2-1,CASSPRLAGFRGSYNEQFF,TGTGCCAGCAGTCCCCGACTAGCGGGCTTTCGCGGGAGTTACAATGAGCAGTTCTTC
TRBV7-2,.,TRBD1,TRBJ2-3,CASNRRSTGGGTDTQYF,TGTGCCAGCAACCGCCGTTCAACAGGGGGCGGCACAGATACGCAGTATTTT
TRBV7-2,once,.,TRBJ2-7,CASSLGGRGPYEQYF,TGTGCCAGCAGCTTAGGTGGCAGGGGCCCATACGAGCAGTACTTC
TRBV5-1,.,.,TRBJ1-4,CASSQWGGNEKLFF,TGCGCCAGCAGCCAGTGGGGAGGGAATGAAAAACTGTTTTTT
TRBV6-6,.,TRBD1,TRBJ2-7,CASSYRDSIGEQYF,TGTGCCAGCAGCTACAGGGACAGCATCGGCGAGCAGTACTTC
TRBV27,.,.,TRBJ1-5,CASSFRGQPQHF,TGTGCCAGCAGTTTCAGGGGTCAGCCCCAGCATTTT
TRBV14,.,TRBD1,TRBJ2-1,CASSQDLGPGGYNEQFF,TGTGCCAGCAGCCAAGATTTGGGTCCAGGGGGATACAATGAGCAGTTCTTC
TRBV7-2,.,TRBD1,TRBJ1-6,CASSPDRGSPFYNSPLHF,TGTGCCAGCAGCCCGGACAGGGGCTCCCCTTTTTATAATTCACCCCTCCACTTT
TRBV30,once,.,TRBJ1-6,CACPGHKLDYNSPLHF,TGTGCCTGCCCGGGCCACAAACTAGACTATAATTCACCCCTCCACTTT
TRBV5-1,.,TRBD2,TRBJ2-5,CASSGVAGQETQYF,TGCGCCAGCAGCGGAGTAGCGGGCCAAGAGACCCAGTACTTC
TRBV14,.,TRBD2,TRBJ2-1,CASSQTGGASGYNEQFF,TGTGCCAGCAGCCAAACGGGGGGGGCCAGCGGTTACAATGAGCAGTTCTTC
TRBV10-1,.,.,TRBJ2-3,CASSESRESCPTDTQYF,TGCGCCAGCAGTGAGTCGCGGGAATCTTGCCCCACAGATACGCAGTATTTT
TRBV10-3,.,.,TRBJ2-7,CAISAGGPGEPYEQYF,TGTGCCATCAGTGCCGGGGGGCCGGGAGAACCTTACGAGCAGTACTTC
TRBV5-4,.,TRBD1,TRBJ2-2,CASSLPGGTGELFF,TGTGCCAGCAGCTTACCAGGGGGCACCGGGGAGCTGTTTTTT
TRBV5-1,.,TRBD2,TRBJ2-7,CASSLVGGSSYEQYF,TGCGCCAGCAGCTTGGTGGGGGGGAGCTCCTACGAGCAGTACTTC
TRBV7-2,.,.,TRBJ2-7,CASSLVWGDEQYF,TGTGCCAGCAGCTTAGTATGGGGGGACGAGCAGTACTTC
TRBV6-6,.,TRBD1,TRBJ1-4,CASRSGGTNEKLFF,TGTGCCAGCCGATCAGGGGGGACTAATGAAAAACTGTTTTTT
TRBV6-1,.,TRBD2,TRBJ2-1,CASNDGGRAFF,TGTGCCAGCAACGACGGCGGGAGGGCCTTCTTC
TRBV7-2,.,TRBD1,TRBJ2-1,CASSSSLGGQGTNNEQFF,TGTGCCAGCAGCTCCAGCCTAGGGGGACAGGGGACTAACAATGAGCAGTTCTTC
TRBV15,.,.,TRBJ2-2,CATSRDLAGELFF,TGTGCCACCAGCAGAGATCTAGCCGGGGAGCTGTTTTTT
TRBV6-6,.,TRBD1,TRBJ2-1,CASSPGQAYEQFF,TGTGCCAGCAGCCCCGGACAGGCTTATGAGCAGTTCTTC
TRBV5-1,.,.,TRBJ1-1,CASSSSSSPAFF,TGCGCCAGCAGTTCGAGCTCTTCCCCAGCTTTCTTT
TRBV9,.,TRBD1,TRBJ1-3,CASREGQHSGNTIYF,TGTGCCAGCAGAGAGGGACAGCACTCTGGAAACACCATATATTTT
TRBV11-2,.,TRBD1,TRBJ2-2,CASSFRQGADTGELFF,TGTGCCAGCAGCTTCCGACAGGGGGCTGACACCGGGGAGCTGTTTTTT
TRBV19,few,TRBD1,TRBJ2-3,CASSVRDRGTDTQYF,TGTGCCAGTAGTGTACGGGACAGGGGCACAGATACGCAGTATTTT
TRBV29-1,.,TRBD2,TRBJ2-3,CSVSGSSGTQYF,TGCAGCGTTAGCGGGAGCTCTGGTACGCAGTATTTT
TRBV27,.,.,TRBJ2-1,CASSLTGASYNEQFF,TGTGCCAGCAGTTTGACGGGAGCCTCCTACAATGAGCAGTTCTTC
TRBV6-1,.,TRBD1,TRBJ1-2,CASSDVGQGNGYTF,TGTGCCAGCAGTGATGTAGGACAGGGGAATGGCTACACCTTC
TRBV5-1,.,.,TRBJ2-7,CASSPYEAGRRYEQYF,TGCGCCAGCAGCCCTTACGAGGCGGGAAGGAGATACGAGCAGTACTTC
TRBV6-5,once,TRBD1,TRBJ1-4,CASSYKGQENEKLFF,TGTGCCAGCAGTTACAAGGGACAGGAAAATGAAAAACTGTTTTTT
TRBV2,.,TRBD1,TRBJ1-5,CASSAGQGAQPQHF,TGTGCCAGCAGTGCAGGCCAGGGGGCTCAGCCCCAGCATTTT
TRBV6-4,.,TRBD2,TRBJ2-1,CASSEGLAANEQFF,TGTGCCAGCAGTGAAGGACTAGCAGCCAATGAGCAGTTCTTC
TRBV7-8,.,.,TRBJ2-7,CASRKGSGEAYEQYF,TGTGCCAGCAGGAAGGGGTCAGGGGAAGCCTACGAGCAGTACTTC
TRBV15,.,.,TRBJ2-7,CATSRDRGLRYEQYF,TGTGCCACCAGCAGAGATCGGGGACTTCGGTACGAGCAGTACTTC
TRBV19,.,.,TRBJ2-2,CASSIDSSAATETGELFF,TGTGCCAGTAGTATAGATTCTTCTGCGGCAACCGAGACCGGGGAGCTGTTTTTT
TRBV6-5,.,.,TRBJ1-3,CASSFRGGSGNTIYF,TGTGCCAGCAGTTTCCGGGGGGGATCTGGAAACACCATATATTTT
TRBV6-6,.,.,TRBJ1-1,CASSHPSGAGTEAFF,TGTGCCAGCAGTCATCCGAGCGGGGCAGGGACTGAAGCTTTCTTT
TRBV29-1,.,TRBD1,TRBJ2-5,CSVRQGQETQYF,TGCAGCGTCCGACAGGGGCAAGAGACCCAGTACTTC
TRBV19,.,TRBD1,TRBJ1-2,CASSADRGNGYTF,TGTGCCAGTAGTGCGGACAGGGGAAATGGCTACACCTTC
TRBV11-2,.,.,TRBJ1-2,CASSLGALAYGYTF,TGTGCCAGCAGCTTAGGGGCACTCGCCTATGGCTACACCTTC
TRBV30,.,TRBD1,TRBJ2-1,CAWSPSLDRGQFF,TGTGCCTGGAGTCCCAGCCTGGACAGGGGGCAGTTCTTC
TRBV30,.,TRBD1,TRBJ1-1,CAWSADRGAFF,TGTGCCTGGAGCGCGGACAGGGGAGCTTTCTTT
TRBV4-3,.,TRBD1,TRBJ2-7,CASSRRPGTGLDEQYF,TGCGCCAGCAGCCGTCGGCCCGGGACAGGGCTCGACGAGCAGTACTTC
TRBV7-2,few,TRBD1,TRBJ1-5,CASSFYRGDQPQHF,TGTGCCAGCAGCTTTTACAGGGGCGATCAGCCCCAGCATTTT
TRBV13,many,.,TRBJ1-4,CASSFAGGTNEKLFF,TGTGCCAGCAGCTTCGCGGGAGGGACTAATGAAAAACTGTTTTTT
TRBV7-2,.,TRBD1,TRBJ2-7,CASSLVDRGLSVEQYF,TGTGCCAGCAGCTTAGTAGACAGGGGGCTTTCGGTTGAGCAGTACTTC
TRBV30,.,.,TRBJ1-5,CAWSTTGGNQPQHF,TGTGCCTGGTCCACCACCGGGGGAAATCAGCCCCAGCATTTT
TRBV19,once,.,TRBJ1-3,CATALHGTTGNTIYF,TGTGCCACTGCCCTCCACGGAACTACTGGAAACACCATATATTTT
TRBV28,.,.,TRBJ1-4,CASSLGGEKLFF,TGTGCCAGCAGTCTAGGGGGTGAAAAACTGTTTTTT
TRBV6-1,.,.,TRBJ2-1,CAGGEGSSYNEQFF,TGTGCCGGAGGAGAGGGTAGCTCCTACAATGAGCAGTTCTTC
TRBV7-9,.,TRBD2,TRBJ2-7,CASSLASGRAYEQYF,TGTGCCAGCAGCTTGGCTAGCGGGAGGGCCTACGAGCAGTACTTC